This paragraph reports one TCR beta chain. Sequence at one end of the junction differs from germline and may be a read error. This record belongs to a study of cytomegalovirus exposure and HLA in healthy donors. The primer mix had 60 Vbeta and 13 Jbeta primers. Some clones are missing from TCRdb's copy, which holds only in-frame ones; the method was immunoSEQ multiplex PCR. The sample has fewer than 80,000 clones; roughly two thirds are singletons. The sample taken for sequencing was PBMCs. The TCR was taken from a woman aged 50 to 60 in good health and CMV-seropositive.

The CDR3 nucleotides read TGTTCCAGCAACCTCAGGGGTGAAGCTTTCTTT. Translating it yields CSSNLRGEAFF. V is TRBV7-9 and J is TRBJ1-1; D is perhaps TRBD1 (6 bases). The germline V gene has CDR1 SEHNR and CDR2 FQNEAQ (reference sequence). The CDR3 is made up of 11 amino acids.